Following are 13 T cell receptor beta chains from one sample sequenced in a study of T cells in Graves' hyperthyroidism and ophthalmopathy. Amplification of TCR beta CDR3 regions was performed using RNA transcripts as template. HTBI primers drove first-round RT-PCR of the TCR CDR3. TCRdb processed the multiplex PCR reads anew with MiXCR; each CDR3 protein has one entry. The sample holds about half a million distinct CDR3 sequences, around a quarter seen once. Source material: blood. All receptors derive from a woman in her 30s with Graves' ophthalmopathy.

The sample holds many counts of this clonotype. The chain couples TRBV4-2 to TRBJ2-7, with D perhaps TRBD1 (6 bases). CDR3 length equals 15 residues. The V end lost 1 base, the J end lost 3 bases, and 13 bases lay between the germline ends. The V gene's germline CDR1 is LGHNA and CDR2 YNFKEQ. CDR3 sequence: CASSQAGTKFYEQYF. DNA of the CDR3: TGTGCCAGCAGCCAAGCAGGGACAAAATTCTACGAGCAGTACTTC.

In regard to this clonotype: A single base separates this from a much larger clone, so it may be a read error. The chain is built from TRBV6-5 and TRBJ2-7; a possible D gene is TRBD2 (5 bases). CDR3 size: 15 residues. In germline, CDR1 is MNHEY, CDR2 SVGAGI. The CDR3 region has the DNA TGTGCCAGCATTTACATTCGCGAGGGATCCTACGAGCAGTACTTC. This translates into CASIYIREGSYEQYF.

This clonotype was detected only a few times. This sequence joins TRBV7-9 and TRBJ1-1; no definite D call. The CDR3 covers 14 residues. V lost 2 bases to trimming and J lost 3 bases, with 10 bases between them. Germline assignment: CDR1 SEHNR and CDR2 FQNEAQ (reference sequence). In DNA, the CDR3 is TGTGCCAGCAGCTTAATGGGCCGGGACACTGAAGCTTTCTTT. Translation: CASSLMGRDTEAFF.

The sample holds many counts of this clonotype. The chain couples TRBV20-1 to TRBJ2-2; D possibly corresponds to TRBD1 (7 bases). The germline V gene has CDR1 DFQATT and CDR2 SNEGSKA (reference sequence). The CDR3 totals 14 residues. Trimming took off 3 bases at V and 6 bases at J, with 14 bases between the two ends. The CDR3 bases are TGCAGTGCTAGGGGTCCCAGGGGGGCCGGGGAGCTGTTTTTT. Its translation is CSARGPRGAGELFF.

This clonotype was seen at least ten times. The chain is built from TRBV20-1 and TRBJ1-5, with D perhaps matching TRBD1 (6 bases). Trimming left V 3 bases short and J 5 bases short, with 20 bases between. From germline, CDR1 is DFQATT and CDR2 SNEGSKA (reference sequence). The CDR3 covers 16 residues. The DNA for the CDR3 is TGCAGTGCTAGTCGCCGGGACATAGGGGATGATCAGCCCCAGCATTTT. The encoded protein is CSASRRDIGDDQPQHF.

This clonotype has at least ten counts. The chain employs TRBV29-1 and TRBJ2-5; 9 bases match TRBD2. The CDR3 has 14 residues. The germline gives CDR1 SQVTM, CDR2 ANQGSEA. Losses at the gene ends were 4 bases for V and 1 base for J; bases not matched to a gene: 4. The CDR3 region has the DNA TGCAGCGTTGTTCTAGCGGGGTTCCAAGAGACCCAGTACTTC. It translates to CSVVLAGFQETQYF.

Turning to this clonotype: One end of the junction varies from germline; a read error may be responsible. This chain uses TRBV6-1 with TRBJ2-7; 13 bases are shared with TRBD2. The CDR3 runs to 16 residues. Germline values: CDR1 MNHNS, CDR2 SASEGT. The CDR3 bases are TGTGCCAGCGGTGAAACCGGGACTAGCGGGGCCGACGAGCAGTACTTC. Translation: CASGETGTSGADEQYF.

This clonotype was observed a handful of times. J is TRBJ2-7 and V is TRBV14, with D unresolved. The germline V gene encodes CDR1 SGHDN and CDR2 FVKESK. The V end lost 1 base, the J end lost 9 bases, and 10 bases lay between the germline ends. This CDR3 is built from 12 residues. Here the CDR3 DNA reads TGTGCCAGCAGCCAAGTGTCTTTTCGGCAGTACTTC. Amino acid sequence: CASSQVSFRQYF.

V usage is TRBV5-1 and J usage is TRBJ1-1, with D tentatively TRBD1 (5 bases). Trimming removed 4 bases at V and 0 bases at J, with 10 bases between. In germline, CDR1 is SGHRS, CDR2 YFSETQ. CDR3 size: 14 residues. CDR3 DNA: TGCGCCAGCAGCGCGGGACGAATGAACACTGAAGCTTTCTTT. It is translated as CASSAGRMNTEAFF.

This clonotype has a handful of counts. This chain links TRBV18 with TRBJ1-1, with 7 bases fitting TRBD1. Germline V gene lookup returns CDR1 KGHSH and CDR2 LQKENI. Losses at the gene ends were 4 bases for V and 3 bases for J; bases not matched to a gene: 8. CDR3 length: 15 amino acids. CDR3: CASSQDRVGDTEAFF. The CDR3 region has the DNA TGTGCCAGCTCACAAGACAGGGTCGGGGACACTGAAGCTTTCTTT.

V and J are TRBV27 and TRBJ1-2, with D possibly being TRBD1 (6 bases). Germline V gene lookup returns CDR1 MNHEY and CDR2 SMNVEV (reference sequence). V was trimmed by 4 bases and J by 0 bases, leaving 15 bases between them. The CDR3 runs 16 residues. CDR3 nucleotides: TGTGCCAGCAGTTCCCTGGAGGCAGGGGCTAACTATGGCTACACCTTC. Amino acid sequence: CASSSLEAGANYGYTF.

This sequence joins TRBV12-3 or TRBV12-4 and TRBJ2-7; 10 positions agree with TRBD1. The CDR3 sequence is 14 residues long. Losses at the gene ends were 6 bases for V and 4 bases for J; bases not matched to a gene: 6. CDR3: CASRGQGRSYEQYF. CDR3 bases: TGTGCCAGCAGGGGACAGGGGAGATCGTACGAGCAGTACTTC.

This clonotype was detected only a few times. CDR3 nucleotides: TGTGCCAGCAGCCTCCAAGCAGGGGGATTCTACGAGCAGTACTTC. It codes for CASSLQAGGFYEQYF. V is TRBV27 and J is TRBJ2-7; TRBD1 aligns across 7 bases. Germline V lookup: CDR1 MNHEY, CDR2 SMNVEV (reference sequence). This CDR3 comprises 15 residues. With 6 bases clipped from V and 3 bases from J, the junction kept 11 bases outside the gene matches.